Listed here are 24 T cell receptor beta chains from one sample, sequenced in a study of T cells in Graves' hyperthyroidism and ophthalmopathy (dated by TCRdb to 2018 to 2020). The library was produced with multiplex PCR. Sequencer: Illumina HiSeq 2000. The TCR beta CDR3 regions were amplified from the RNA transcripts. The first round of RT-PCR for the TCR CDR3 was performed with the HTBI primer set and the Qiagen OneStep RT-PCR kit. The public reads were reprocessed in TCRdb via fastp at Q25 and MiXCR, keeping in-frame beta chains. When rows share a CDR3 protein, they turn into one entry using the most common DNA and genes. Across this sample there are roughly 570,000 distinct CDR3 sequences, with approximately 14% seen only once. The ten largest clones capture about 7% of the sample. Material for sequencing was blood. The receptors come from a woman under 40 with Graves' hyperthyroidism.

The V gene is TRBV6-2 or TRBV6-3, the J gene TRBJ1-1; 7 bases fit TRBD1. CDR1 is MNHEY, CDR2 SVGEGT, per germline. The CDR3 is 14 amino acids. V lost 9 bases and J lost 8; bases outside the gene matches: 15. The CDR3 protein is CASKKQGLGTEAFF. DNA for the CDR3: TGTGCCAGTAAAAAACAGGGGCTCGGGACAGAAGCTTTCTTT.

This clonotype was found a few times. The CDR3 spells CSVIADIRETQYF. The DNA for the CDR3 is TGCAGCGTCATAGCCGACATTCGGGAGACCCAGTACTTC. V is TRBV29-1 and J is TRBJ2-5; D ambiguous. The V gene's germline CDR1 is SQVTM and CDR2 ANQGSEA. V was cut by 6 bases and J by 5 bases, with 16 bases left in between. The CDR3 totals 13 residues.

The chain has TRBV5-8 and TRBJ2-7, with 12 bases fitting TRBD1. The CDR3 contains 16 residues. CDR1 and CDR2 from the germline V gene are SGHTS and YDEGEE. V shed 0 bases, J shed 4 bases, and the junction held 5 bases outside the gene matches. CDR3 sequence: CASSLVGTGGRYEQYF. In nucleotides, the CDR3 is TGTGCCAGCAGCTTGGTAGGGACAGGGGGCAGGTACGAGCAGTACTTC.

The chain is built from TRBV4-1 and TRBJ2-1, with 10 bases identical to TRBD2. Germline-derived CDR1 and CDR2 are MGHRA and YSYEKL. The CDR3 is made up of 16 amino acids. Trimming cost V 0 bases and J 7 bases; bases outside gene matches: 6. The CDR3 protein is CASSQDRASGRNEQFF. In nucleotides, the CDR3 is TGCGCCAGCAGCCAAGATAGGGCTAGCGGGAGAAATGAGCAGTTCTTC.

There are many counts of this clonotype. The J gene is TRBJ2-3, the V gene TRBV20-1; D unclear. The germline V gene has CDR1 DFQATT and CDR2 SNEGSKA (reference sequence). CDR3 length equals 12 residues. The ends were cut back, 5 bases at V and 0 bases at J, with 6 bases in the middle. Here the CDR3 reads CSAAASTDTQYF. In DNA, the CDR3 is TGCAGTGCTGCCGCTAGCACAGATACGCAGTATTTT.

This rearrangement joins TRBV7-2 to TRBJ2-7, with 7 bases lining up with TRBD2. The CDR3 contains 15 residues. V was clipped by 0 bases and J by 2 bases; unmatched bases: 4. The V gene's germline CDR1 is SGHTA and CDR2 FQGNSA. The CDR3 spells CASSLAGGMTYEQYF. The DNA for the CDR3 is TGTGCCAGCAGCTTAGCGGGAGGGATGACCTACGAGCAGTACTTC.

This clonotype was seen at least ten times. J is TRBJ2-7 and V is TRBV7-2; the D is unclear. The CDR3 runs 15 residues. V was pared by 2 bases and J by 0 bases, with 11 bases between. Germline V CDR1 and CDR2: SGHTA, FQGNSA. CDR3 region: CASSLTISSSYEQYF. The CDR3 DNA follows: TGTGCCAGCAGCTTAACGATCTCTAGCTCCTACGAGCAGTACTTC.

V is TRBV20-1 and J is TRBJ1-5; D possibly corresponds to TRBD1 (6 bases). Germline V lookup: CDR1 DFQATT, CDR2 SNEGSKA (reference sequence). Trimming shortened V by 0 bases and J by 5 bases, and 14 bases separated the two germline ends. CDR3 length: 15 amino acids. The CDR3: CSARDSDSRDQPQHF. DNA of the CDR3: TGCAGTGCTAGAGATTCGGACAGTAGGGATCAGCCCCAGCATTTT.

This clonotype was observed many times. The chain has TRBV7-2 and TRBJ2-5, with 9 bases aligning to TRBD2. The CDR3 is made up of 15 amino acids. V dropped 0 bases and J dropped 2; count of bases not matched to a gene: 1. CDR1 and CDR2 (germline): SGHTA, FQGNSA. The CDR3 sequence is CASSLASGRQETQYF. CDR3 sequence (DNA): TGTGCCAGCAGCTTAGCCAGCGGGAGGCAAGAGACCCAGTACTTC.

This clonotype was observed many times. The chain has TRBV20-1 and TRBJ1-2; a possible D gene is TRBD1 (5 bases). This CDR3 is 15 amino acids long. Germline values: CDR1 DFQATT, CDR2 SNEGSKA (reference sequence). The V end lost 6 bases, the J end lost 3 bases, and 20 bases lay between the germline ends. CDR3: CSATRDLGDHYGYTF. The CDR3 DNA reads as TGCAGTGCCACACGGGATTTGGGGGATCACTATGGCTACACCTTC.

There are many counts of this clonotype. DNA of the CDR3: TGTGCCTGGAGTGAGGACACCTTGAACACTGAAGCTTTCTTT. Its protein product is CAWSEDTLNTEAFF. The chain employs TRBV30 and TRBJ1-1, with D possibly TRBD1 on 5 matching bases. Germline V gene data show CDR1 as GTSNPN and CDR2 as SVGIG (reference sequence). The germline V and J ends were trimmed by 1 base and 0 bases, with 9 bases remaining between them. There are 14 residues in the CDR3.

This chain uses TRBV2 with TRBJ2-2, with 10 bases identical to TRBD1. The CDR3 extends over 14 amino acids. V shed 6 bases, J shed 5 bases, and the junction held 3 bases outside the gene matches. CDR1 is SNHLY and CDR2 is FYNNEI in the germline V gene. Here the CDR3 DNA reads TGTGCCAGCAGGGGACAGGGGTGGACCGGGGAGCTGTTTTTT. As protein: CASRGQGWTGELFF.

This clonotype was observed many times. This rearrangement joins TRBV2 to TRBJ2-7, with D possibly TRBD1 on 6 matching bases. This CDR3 contains 14 residues. Trimming left V 4 bases short and J 2 bases short, with 12 bases between. Germline V CDR1 and CDR2: SNHLY, FYNNEI. As DNA, the CDR3 is TGTGCCAGCAGTGGAAGGAGGACAGCCTACGAGCAGTACTTC. The encoded protein is CASSGRRTAYEQYF.

This clonotype was picked up many times. The chain carries TRBV27 and TRBJ1-3, with 7 bases lining up with TRBD1. The CDR3 has 17 residues. The trim removed 5 bases at V and 4 bases at J, leaving 14 bases unmatched. CDR1 is MNHEY and CDR2 is SMNVEV in the germline V gene (reference sequence). CDR3 sequence reads: CASSPQTGAFIGNTIYF. For the CDR3, the DNA is TGTGCCAGCAGTCCCCAAACAGGGGCGTTTATCGGAAACACCATATATTTT.

The sample holds a few counts of this clonotype. V is TRBV6-2 or TRBV6-3 and J is TRBJ1-6; 8 bases are a match to TRBD1. This CDR3 is 14 amino acids long. The V and J ends lost 3 bases and 7 bases, in that order; junction bases with no gene match: 2. Per germline, CDR1 MNHEY and CDR2 SVGEGT. This chain's CDR3 is CASSYRDRNSPLHF. As DNA, the CDR3 is TGTGCCAGCAGTTATAGGGACAGGAATTCACCCCTCCACTTT.

V gene TRBV10-3 combines with J gene TRBJ2-7; no reliable D call. Trimming pared 0 bases from V and 2 bases from J, leaving 14 bases between. Germline V lookup: CDR1 ENHRY, CDR2 SYGVKD. This CDR3 spans 16 amino acids. CDR3 coding DNA: TGTGCCATCAGTGAGTCGAGTCGGGCAGAGACCTACGAGCAGTACTTC. Its translation is CAISESSRAETYEQYF.

This clonotype was seen a few times. This chain joins TRBV3-1 and TRBJ1-2; D may be TRBD1 (5 bases). This CDR3 has 15 amino acids. Germline loops: CDR1 LGHDT, CDR2 YNNKEL (reference sequence). V was pared by 0 bases and J by 5 bases, with 13 bases between. Here the CDR3 DNA reads TGTGCCAGCAGCCAAGATCCAGGGAAATTTTATGGCTACACCTTC. Translation gives CASSQDPGKFYGYTF.

The CDR3 spells CASSHGQGSPGNTIYF. The DNA for the CDR3 is TGTGCCAGCAGCCATGGACAGGGGTCCCCTGGAAACACCATATATTTT. The rearrangement uses TRBV7-9 and TRBJ1-3, with 9 bases matching TRBD1. V lost 5 bases to trimming and J lost 2 bases; unmatched junction nucleotides: 7. The CDR3 is made up of 16 amino acids. Germline CDR1 reads SEHNR; CDR2 reads FQNEAQ (reference sequence).

The chain recombines TRBV12-3 or TRBV12-4 with TRBJ1-4; D is unresolved. This CDR3 spans 14 amino acids. The V and J ends lost 3 bases and 7 bases respectively, with 12 bases between them. CDR3 sequence (DNA): TGTGCCAGCAGTTTGTCGCCCCAGACTGAAAAACTGTTTTTT. The encoded protein is CASSLSPQTEKLFF.

About this clonotype: A clone one base away is much larger, so this may be a read error. V and J are TRBV12-3 or TRBV12-4 and TRBJ1-2, with 10 bases lining up with TRBD1. Losses at the gene ends were 4 bases for V and 4 bases for J; bases not matched to a gene: 9. This CDR3 has 16 amino acids. Here the CDR3 reads CASSSVTGGSGYGYTF. DNA of the CDR3: TGTGCCAGCAGTTCAGTGACAGGGGGCTCGGGCTATGGCTACACCTTC.

Ten or more counts support this clonotype. The chain is built from TRBV12-3 or TRBV12-4 and TRBJ2-3; D not certain. CDR3 length: 13 amino acids. The germline V and J ends were trimmed by 8 bases and 2 bases, with 11 bases remaining between them. CDR3 sequence (DNA): TGTGCCAGCTCCTGGCTATACACAGATACGCAGTATTTT. It yields the protein CASSWLYTDTQYF.

This clonotype occurred many times. This chain uses TRBV11-2 with TRBJ2-7, with 8 bases identical to TRBD2. After removal of 3 bases from V and 6 bases from J, the junction contained 7 bases not matched to a gene. Germline V gene sequence: CDR1 SGHAT, CDR2 FQNNGV. CDR3 length: 14 amino acids. CDR3 amino acids: CASSFETSETEQYF. The CDR3 bases are TGTGCCAGCAGCTTTGAGACTAGCGAGACCGAGCAGTACTTC.

This clonotype was picked up many times. The chain uses TRBV7-9 and TRBJ2-7, with D uncertain. The germline V gene encodes CDR1 SEHNR and CDR2 FQNEAQ (reference sequence). V lost 5 bases, J lost 6 bases, and 11 bases lay in between. The CDR3 spans 12 residues. CDR3 amino acids: CASSTPPLEQYF. The CDR3 region has the DNA TGTGCCAGCAGCACCCCGCCTCTCGAGCAGTACTTC. Full variable domain (outside the CDR3, taken from reference TRBV7-9 and TRBJ2-7): DTGVSQNPRHKITKRGQNVTFRCDPISEHNRLYWYRQTLGQGPEFLTYFQNEAQLEKSRLLSDRFSAERPKGSFSTLEIQRTEQGDSAMYLCASSTPPLEQYFGPGTRLTVT.

This clonotype appeared a few times. This CDR3 fails to terminate in the conserved phenylalanine or tryptophan, so it likely reflects a read error. The V and J genes are TRBV11-3 and TRBJ1-1, with no clear D. This CDR3 region has 18 residues. Deletions cut 1 base from V and 4 bases from J, with 22 bases between. Germline V gene sequence: CDR1 SGHNT, CDR2 YENEEA. This CDR3 reads CASSLVCRRVPLSTEAFL. The DNA for the CDR3 is TGTGCCAGCAGCTTAGTCTGCAGGAGGGTGCCACTAAGCACTGAAGCTTTCCTT.